This TCR beta chain was captured by sequencing in a study of breast tumors, draining lymph nodes, adjacent tissues. MiXCR, applied by TCRdb to the multiplex PCR reads, yields one record per CDR3 protein. The sample lists 200,000 or so distinct CDR3 sequences, 31% occurring once. Whole-study findings and limits: Luminal-like breast cancer showed significantly higher tumor–nontumor repertoire similarity than basal-like. Tumor T cell lymph node origin was a supported hypothesis, not proven. Compared with lymph nodes, tumors were less diverse; compared with nontumor tissue, more. Most tumor T cells seemingly derive from lymph node, then expand in tumor.

This clonotype was observed at least ten times. The antigen remains unidentified. With 5 bases removed from V and 6 bases from J, the gap between germline ends came to 16 bases. The germline CDR1 and CDR2 sequences are SNHLY and FYNNEI. The CDR3 has 15 residues. Samples came from axillary lymph nodes draining the breast cancer. This clonotype originated in a female donor with breast cancer. Some clones in this sample may be carry-over from other donors' samples. Sequenced input: axillary lymph node tissue. This chain links TRBV2 with TRBJ1-4; tentative D call: TRBD1 (5 bases). The CDR3 is CASSPAGIGDEKLFF. The CDR3, as DNA: TGTGCCAGCAGTCCGGCCGGGATAGGGGATGAAAAACTGTTTTTT.